One sample yielded the 26 T cell receptor beta chains listed below, sequenced in a study of blood T cell repertoires in COVID-19. Method: immunoSEQ multiplex PCR; TCRdb's copy keeps in-frame clones and lacks some. The sample shows approximately 330,000 clones, approximately 86% of them seen only once. The sample comprised peripheral blood. The receptors come from a man aged 30-40 years with COVID-19, enrolled during active disease.

This clone occurred once. The rearrangement links TRBV5-1 to TRBJ2-1, with TRBD2 matching over 15 bases. V was clipped by 3 bases and J by 5 bases; unmatched bases: 9. The CDR3 is made up of 18 amino acids. Germline CDR1 reads SGHRS; CDR2 reads YFSETQ. The CDR3 DNA reads as TGCGCCAGCAGCTGGGATGCCGGGACTAGCGGGAGGAACAATGAGCAGTTCTTC. It codes for CASSWDAGTSGRNNEQFF.

The chain joins TRBV19 to TRBJ2-7; 10 bases agree with TRBD2. The CDR3 spans 14 residues. Germline assignment: CDR1 LNHDA and CDR2 SQIVND (reference sequence). V trimming: 5 bases; J trimming: 4 bases; junction bases outside the gene matches: 5. Here the CDR3 reads CASSASGGIYEQYF. The CDR3 bases are TGTGCCAGTAGTGCTAGCGGGGGCATTTACGAGCAGTACTTC.

The chain combines TRBV7-8 with TRBJ1-6; 9 bases align to TRBD1. Germline V gives CDR1 SGHVS, CDR2 FQNEAQ. Unmatched junction bases numbered 8, after V lost 6 bases and J lost 2 bases. This CDR3 contains 17 residues. CDR3 sequence reads: CASRNPGQGPYNSPLHF. CDR3 bases: TGTGCCAGCAGAAACCCGGGACAGGGCCCCTATAATTCACCCCTCCACTTT.

The chain uses TRBV7-9 and TRBJ2-5; perhaps TRBD2 as D (6 bases). There are 14 residues in the CDR3. Germline-derived CDR1 and CDR2 are SEHNR and FQNEAQ (reference sequence). V lost 8 bases and J 4 bases, leaving 17 bases between the germline ends. For the CDR3, the DNA is TGTGCCAGCGGGCGGGGTCAGACGTCAGAGACCCAGTACTTC. Its translation is CASGRGQTSETQYF. The full variable domain, its missing parts supplied by reference TRBV7-9 and TRBJ2-5, is DTGVSQNPRHKITKRGQNVTFRCDPISEHNRLYWYRQTLGQGPEFLTYFQNEAQLEKSRLLSDRFSAERPKGSFSTLEIQRTEQGDSAMYLCASGRGQTSETQYFGPGTRLLVL.

The chain recombines TRBV10-3 with TRBJ2-7; D might be TRBD2 (5 bases). CDR1 is ENHRY and CDR2 is SYGVKD in the germline V gene. This CDR3 spans 14 amino acids. The V gene lost 5 bases and the J gene lost 5 bases, with 16 bases spanning the gap. The CDR3 nucleotides read TGTGCCATCAGTACCCCGGGAAGGGATCACGAGCAGTACTTC. This codes for CAISTPGRDHEQYF.

This clone was counted only a few times. V and J are TRBV9 and TRBJ2-2; possibly TRBD1 for D (5 bases). The CDR3 runs 17 residues. Trimming took 0 bases from V and 4 from J, leaving 16 bases between them. The germline CDR1 and CDR2 sequences are SGDLS and YYNGEE. CDR3 sequence reads: CASSVVGQILSTGELFF. The CDR3 DNA is TGTGCCAGCAGCGTAGTGGGGCAGATACTTAGCACCGGGGAGCTGTTTTTT.

The gene calls are TRBV11-1 and TRBJ2-3; TRBD1 agrees at 9 bases. The germline V gene encodes CDR1 SGHAT and CDR2 FQDESV (reference sequence). This CDR3 contains 13 residues. With V trimmed by 8 bases and J by 5 bases, 5 bases remained unmatched. The CDR3 sequence is CASGGQGQDTQYF. Here the CDR3 DNA reads TGTGCCAGCGGCGGACAGGGGCAAGATACGCAGTATTTT.

This clone was observed at least ten times. CDR3 loop: CASSPKTSGGVEQYF. DNA of the CDR3: TGTGCCAGCAGCCCGAAGACTAGCGGGGGCGTTGAGCAGTACTTC. The chain links TRBV3-1 (or the pseudogene TRBV3-2) to TRBJ2-7; 12 bases fit TRBD2. The CDR3 spans 15 residues. CDR1 is LGHDT and CDR2 is YNNKEL in the germline V gene (reference sequence). V trimming: 4 bases; J trimming: 7 bases; junction bases outside the gene matches: 8.

The chain has TRBV28 and TRBJ2-4; possibly TRBD2 for D (5 bases). Trimming pared 3 bases from V and 5 bases from J, leaving 17 bases between. The length of the CDR3 is 16 residues. Germline V gene sequence: CDR1 MDHEN, CDR2 SYDVKM. The CDR3 region is CASSFPAEVGENIQYF. The CDR3, as DNA: TGTGCCAGCAGTTTCCCCGCAGAGGTCGGGGAAAACATTCAGTACTTC.

This chain joins TRBV5-1 and TRBJ2-1; 7 bases match TRBD2. Germline V CDR1 and CDR2: SGHRS, YFSETQ. This CDR3 is built from 15 residues. After removal of 5 bases from V and 5 bases from J, the junction contained 10 bases not matched to a gene. The CDR3 here is CASSWSGVPNNEQFF. The CDR3 coding sequence is TGCGCCAGCAGTTGGAGCGGGGTTCCTAACAATGAGCAGTTCTTC. Complete variable domain (other parts from reference TRBV5-1 and TRBJ2-1): KAGVTQTPRYLIKTRGQQVTLSCSPISGHRSVSWYQQTPGQGLQFLFEYFSETQRNKGNFPGRFSGRQFSNSRSEMNVSTLELGDSALYLCASSWSGVPNNEQFFGPGTRLTVL.

V usage is TRBV5-6 and J usage is TRBJ2-3; tentatively, D is TRBD2 (5 bases). From germline, CDR1 is SGHDT and CDR2 YYEEEE. V dropped 3 bases and J dropped 3 bases, with 23 bases sitting between them. The CDR3 sequence is 18 residues long. The DNA for the CDR3 is TGTGCCAGCAGCTCCGGTAGCGAGAACCTACTAGGGACAGATACGCAGTATTTT. Encoded protein: CASSSGSENLLGTDTQYF.

This chain links TRBV2 with TRBJ2-2; 10 bases are a match to TRBD2. V lost 6 bases, J lost 9 bases, and 7 bases stayed unmatched. Germline lookup yields CDR1 SNHLY and CDR2 FYNNEI. CDR3 length: 14 amino acids. The CDR3 region is CASRAGTSARELFF. DNA for the CDR3: TGTGCCAGCAGAGCCGGGACTAGCGCCAGGGAGCTGTTTTTT.

V gene TRBV5-1 combines with J gene TRBJ1-2; possible D gene TRBD1, 6 bases. V lost 5 bases to trimming and J lost 2 bases, with 13 bases between them. Per the germline V gene, CDR1 is SGHRS and CDR2 is YFSETQ. The CDR3 is 14 residues long. Written as DNA, the CDR3 is TGCGCCAGCAGAGGGACACCTGAGAACTATGGCTACACCTTC. It yields the protein CASRGTPENYGYTF. Supplemented by reference TRBV5-1 and TRBJ1-2, the full variable domain reads KAGVTQTPRYLIKTRGQQVTLSCSPISGHRSVSWYQQTPGQGLQFLFEYFSETQRNKGNFPGRFSGRQFSNSRSEMNVSTLELGDSALYLCASRGTPENYGYTFGSGTRLTVV.

The rearrangement links TRBV3-1 (or the pseudogene TRBV3-2) to TRBJ2-1, with 8 bases matching TRBD1. Per the germline V gene, CDR1 is LGHDT and CDR2 is YNNKEL (reference sequence). V shed 2 bases and J 5 bases; nucleotides not matched to a gene: 5. The CDR3 has 15 residues. The CDR3 here is CASSQTGTGNNEQFF. The CDR3 nucleotides read TGTGCCAGCAGCCAAACCGGGACAGGTAACAATGAGCAGTTCTTC.

V usage is TRBV18 and J usage is TRBJ1-3; no reliable D call. Germline CDR1 and CDR2: KGHSH and LQKENI. The V end was cut by 3 bases, the J end by 0 bases, with 9 bases between. The CDR3 runs 15 residues. CDR3 bases: TGTGCCAGCTCACCCTTGACACTCTCTGGAAACACCATATATTTT. Its translation is CASSPLTLSGNTIYF.

CDR3 residues: CASSLRSISVSGSYEQYF. CDR3 sequence (DNA): TGTGCCAGCAGCTTGCGTAGTATTTCGGTTAGCGGGTCCTACGAGCAGTACTTC. This rearrangement joins TRBV5-4 to TRBJ2-7; TRBD2 matches at 7 bases. The V gene end was trimmed by 1 base and the J gene end by 1 base; junction bases not matched to a gene: 14. Per germline, CDR1 SGHNT and CDR2 YYREEE (reference sequence). This CDR3 spans 18 amino acids.

The gene calls are TRBV6-5 and TRBJ1-1, with TRBD1 matching 8 bases. V shed 8 bases and J 4 bases; nucleotides not matched to a gene: 3. Germline loops: CDR1 MNHEY, CDR2 SVGAGI. There are 12 residues in the CDR3. The CDR3 nucleotides are TGTGCCAGCTCCGACAGGGGCACTGAAGCTTTCTTT. This sequence encodes CASSDRGTEAFF.

This sequence joins TRBV11-3 and TRBJ2-1; 7 bases agree with TRBD2. This CDR3 is 16 amino acids long. Germline CDR1 is SGHNT and CDR2 is YENEEA. The V gene end was trimmed by 7 bases and the J gene end by 1 base; junction bases not matched to a gene: 10. The CDR3 here is CASTSPGGSSYNEQFF. For the CDR3, the DNA is TGTGCCAGCACCTCCCCGGGAGGCAGTTCCTACAATGAGCAGTTCTTC. The full variable domain, with the rest looked up from reference TRBV11-3 and TRBJ2-1, is EAGVVQSPRYKIIEKKQPVAFWCNPISGHNTLYWYLQNLGQGPELLIRYENEEAVDDSQLPKDRFSAERLKGVDSTLKIQPAELGDSAVYLCASTSPGGSSYNEQFFGPGTRLTVL.

This clone was counted between two and nine times. The rearrangement uses TRBV2 and TRBJ2-2; no clear D. The CDR3 has 13 residues. Trimming took 6 bases from V and 4 from J, leaving 9 bases between them. CDR1 is SNHLY, CDR2 FYNNEI, per germline. The CDR3 reads CASSEFLTGELFF. The CDR3 bases are TGTGCCAGCAGCGAGTTCCTCACCGGGGAGCTGTTTTTT.

V gene TRBV28 combines with J gene TRBJ2-1; 7 bases line up with TRBD2. This CDR3 has 16 residues. The trim removed 7 bases at V and 0 bases at J, leaving 9 bases unmatched. Germline values: CDR1 MDHEN, CDR2 SYDVKM. The CDR3 sequence is CASTLGTISSYNEQFF. The DNA for the CDR3 is TGTGCCAGCACCCTAGGGACTATCAGCTCCTACAATGAGCAGTTCTTC.

This clone was recorded only once. DNA for the CDR3: TGTGCCAGCAGAAAAACAGGGCGTCTGCTAGCCAAAAACATTCAGTACTTC. Protein: CASRKTGRLLAKNIQYF. This chain connects TRBV27 to TRBJ2-4; possible D gene TRBD1, 6 bases. The CDR3 loop spans 17 amino acids. The V and J ends lost 6 bases and 0 bases respectively, with 18 bases between them. In germline, CDR1 is MNHEY, CDR2 SMNVEV (reference sequence).

V and J are TRBV6-2 or TRBV6-3 and TRBJ2-7; 9 bases fit TRBD1. Germline V CDR1 and CDR2: MNHEY, SVGEGT. This CDR3 region has 15 residues. J gave up 4 bases and V 4 bases, and 8 bases lay outside the gene matches. The CDR3 bases are TGTGCCAGCAGTTCGCCGGGACAGGGTTTGTACGAGCAGTACTTC. It encodes CASSSPGQGLYEQYF.

The rearrangement joins TRBV6-5 to TRBJ2-4; the D is unclear. In germline, CDR1 is MNHEY, CDR2 SVGAGI. The CDR3 runs to 14 residues. Between the trimmed V and J ends, which lost 7 bases and 0 bases, there was a span of 10 bases. CDR3 residues: CASNRDLAKNIQYF. The CDR3 bases are TGTGCCAGCAACAGAGATCTAGCCAAAAACATTCAGTACTTC.

In its sample, this clone was seen once. The rearrangement links TRBV7-9 to TRBJ1-1; a weak D match, TRBD1 (5 bases). V dropped 7 bases and J dropped 1 base, with 13 bases sitting between them. CDR1 and CDR2 from the germline V gene are SEHNR and FQNEAQ (reference sequence). The CDR3 spans 14 residues. CDR3 residues: CASTMGLTNTEAFF. The CDR3 DNA is TGTGCCAGCACCATGGGACTTACGAACACTGAAGCTTTCTTT.

The chain uses TRBV7-9 and TRBJ2-2; no clear D gene. Trimming pared 5 bases from V and 3 bases from J, leaving 4 bases between. This CDR3 region has 12 residues. Germline V gives CDR1 SEHNR, CDR2 FQNEAQ (reference sequence). The CDR3 coding sequence is TGTGCCAGCAGCCTCCACACCGGGGAGCTGTTTTTT. It translates to CASSLHTGELFF.

The chain couples TRBV19 to TRBJ1-1; unclear D gene. V shed 7 bases and J shed 0 bases, with 21 bases lying between them. Germline CDR1 LNHDA, CDR2 SQIVND (reference sequence). The CDR3 is 17 amino acids. This chain's CDR3 is CASISLSEADMNTEAFF. The CDR3 DNA reads TGTGCCAGTATCTCCCTCTCTGAGGCAGATATGAACACTGAAGCTTTCTTT.